One sample yielded the 13 T cell receptor beta chains listed below, sequenced in a study of OX40 agonist ivuxolimab in advanced cancers. Profiled with immunoSEQ multiplex PCR; TCRdb holds only in-frame clones, not every one. The profile shows 90,000 or so clones, roughly 89% of them singletons. The sample here was CD4+ or CD8+ T cells sorted from blood, taken in a trial of the OX40 agonist ivuxolimab. The source of these receptors is an adult with an advanced solid tumor such as melanoma, head and neck, liver or kidney cancer.

The V call is TRBV5-1, the J call TRBJ1-3; 10 positions match TRBD1. Germline V gene lookup returns CDR1 SGHRS and CDR2 YFSETQ. There are 15 residues in the CDR3. V lost 7 bases, J lost 2 bases, and 6 bases stayed unmatched. CDR3 bases: TGCGCCAGCCGTGGAGGGACAGGGGCTGGAAACACCATATATTTT. Encoded protein: CASRGGTGAGNTIYF.

The CDR3 loop reads CASSLRTGAGNTIYF. CDR3 sequence (DNA): TGTGCCAGCAGTCTTCGGACAGGGGCTGGAAACACCATATATTTT. The rearrangement joins TRBV7-9 to TRBJ1-3, with 9 positions matching TRBD1. The CDR3 is made up of 15 amino acids. Germline CDR1 is SEHNR and CDR2 is FQNEAQ (reference sequence). V shed 6 bases and J 2 bases; nucleotides not matched to a gene: 5.

The rearrangement uses TRBV7-3 and TRBJ2-1; 7 positions match TRBD2. The CDR3 length is 15 residues. In germline, CDR1 is SGHTA, CDR2 FQGTGA. V shed 2 bases, J shed 4 bases, and the junction held 5 bases outside the gene matches. This CDR3 reads CASSLGGEGYNEQFF. CDR3 nucleotide sequence: TGTGCCAGCAGCTTAGGAGGGGAGGGTTACAATGAGCAGTTCTTC.

The chain joins TRBV7-9 to TRBJ2-7; D is unresolved. The CDR3 covers 15 residues. CDR1 and CDR2 (germline): SEHNR, FQNEAQ (reference sequence). The V gene lost 1 base and the J gene lost 2 bases, with 12 bases spanning the gap. The CDR3 nucleotides are TGTGCCAGCAGCTTAGTACTGGACGGGCCCTACGAGCAGTACTTC. Translation: CASSLVLDGPYEQYF. Combining the CDR3 with reference TRBV7-9 and TRBJ2-7 gives the whole variable domain DTGVSQNPRHKITKRGQNVTFRCDPISEHNRLYWYRQTLGQGPEFLTYFQNEAQLEKSRLLSDRFSAERPKGSFSTLEIQRTEQGDSAMYLCASSLVLDGPYEQYFGPGTRLTVT.

The rearrangement joins TRBV6-5 to TRBJ2-7; maybe TRBD1 (6 bases). The CDR3 has 15 residues. Germline CDR1 reads MNHEY; CDR2 reads SVGAGI. Trimming stripped 0 bases from V and 1 base from J, with 10 bases between. CDR3 residues: CASSYSSGDSYEQYF. In DNA form, the CDR3 reads TGTGCCAGCAGTTACTCTTCAGGGGATTCCTACGAGCAGTACTTC.

The chain carries TRBV6-1 and TRBJ2-5; no reliable D call. The CDR3 has 15 amino acids. The germline V gene has CDR1 MNHNS and CDR2 SASEGT. With 1 base removed from V and 4 bases from J, the gap between germline ends came to 13 bases. Here the CDR3 DNA reads TGTGCCAGCAGTGAAGAGGCCAGGAAGCGAGAGACCCAGTACTTC. Translation gives CASSEEARKRETQYF.

This CDR3 is CASRPRGPNYEQYF. The CDR3 DNA reads TGTGCCAGCAGACCTCGGGGCCCTAACTACGAGCAGTACTTC. The rearrangement links TRBV7-2 to TRBJ2-7; perhaps D is TRBD1 or TRBD2 (5 bases each). V was clipped by 6 bases and J by 3 bases, with 15 bases between them. The length of the CDR3 is 14 residues. Germline V gene sequence: CDR1 SGHTA, CDR2 FQGNSA.

This chain links TRBV29-1 with TRBJ2-2, with 8 bases identical to TRBD1. The CDR3 contains 17 residues. Trimming removed 3 bases from V and 7 bases from J; junction bases left unmatched: 16. Germline loops: CDR1 SQVTM, CDR2 ANQGSEA. The CDR3 coding sequence is TGCAGCGTTGATTTCGGACAGGGATCGGTGGGGGTCGGGGAGCTGTTTTTT. Residues: CSVDFGQGSVGVGELFF.

The chain links TRBV2 to TRBJ1-1; possible D gene TRBD1, 6 bases. This CDR3 contains 14 residues. Deletions cut 8 bases from V and 0 bases from J, with 13 bases between. Germline V gives CDR1 SNHLY, CDR2 FYNNEI. The CDR3 region is CASPGRTVNTEAFF. CDR3 nucleotide sequence: TGTGCCAGCCCTGGCAGGACAGTGAACACTGAAGCTTTCTTT.

The chain recombines TRBV7-3 with TRBJ1-5; TRBD1 matches 7 bases. This CDR3 is 13 amino acids long. Germline CDR1 SGHTA, CDR2 FQGTGA. Unmatched junction bases numbered 3, after V lost 5 bases and J lost 5 bases. The CDR3 DNA sequence: TGTGCCAGCAGCCAAACAGGGGATCAGCCCCAGCATTTT. This codes for CASSQTGDQPQHF.

The chain couples TRBV19 to TRBJ1-2, with 7 bases fitting TRBD1. This CDR3 is 14 amino acids long. The ends lost 4 bases at V and 13 bases at J; junction bases unmatched: 15. Looked up from germline, CDR1 is LNHDA and CDR2 is SQIVND (reference sequence). In DNA, the CDR3 is TGTGCCAGTAGTACAGGACAGGTTACCTCCCCAGGCACCTTC. It codes for CASSTGQVTSPGTF.

This clone was counted a few times. The V call is TRBV4-3, the J call TRBJ2-1; D gene uncertain. The CDR3 covers 14 residues. The germline CDR1 and CDR2 sequences are LGHNA and YSLEER. Deletions cut 0 bases from V and 3 bases from J, with 6 bases between. This CDR3 is CASSQELGYNEQFF. CDR3 coding DNA: TGCGCCAGCAGCCAAGAGCTAGGCTACAATGAGCAGTTCTTC.

On this clone: In the same sample, other DNA sequences code for this CDR3. The chain carries TRBV2 and TRBJ2-3, with D possibly TRBD1 on 7 matching bases. The CDR3 is 13 residues long. Germline V gene sequence: CDR1 SNHLY, CDR2 FYNNEI. Trimming stripped 7 bases from V and 5 bases from J, with 13 bases between. The CDR3 DNA follows: TGTGCCAGCACGAGACAGGGACTAGATACGCAGTATTTT. It codes for CASTRQGLDTQYF.